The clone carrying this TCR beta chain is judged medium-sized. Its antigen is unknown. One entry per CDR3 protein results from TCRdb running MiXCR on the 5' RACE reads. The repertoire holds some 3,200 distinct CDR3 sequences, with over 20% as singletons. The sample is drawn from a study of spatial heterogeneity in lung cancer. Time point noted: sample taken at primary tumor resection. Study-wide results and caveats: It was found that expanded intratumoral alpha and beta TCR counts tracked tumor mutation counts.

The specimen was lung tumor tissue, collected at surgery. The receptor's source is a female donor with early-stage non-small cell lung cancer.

The CDR3 DNA sequence: TGCGCCAGCAGCCAAGATGGAGTTGGTAGCGGGAGTGATCGGAATGAGCAGTTCTTC. It encodes CASSQDGVGSGSDRNEQFF. The chain combines TRBV4-1 with TRBJ2-1, with 9 bases matching TRBD2. Looked up from germline, CDR1 is MGHRA and CDR2 is YSYEKL. After removal of 0 bases from V and 7 bases from J, the junction contained 16 bases not matched to a gene. The CDR3 contains 19 residues.